A selection of T cell receptor beta chains follows, all from one sample in a study of blood T cell repertoires in COVID-19. TCRdb's copy holds only in-frame clones and misses some; the assay was immunoSEQ multiplex PCR. The sample lists roughly 570,000 clones; 85% to 90% were seen once. The sequencing input was peripheral blood. The receptors stem from a woman in her fifties or sixties with COVID-19, enrolled during active disease. Both conserved end residues are part of each CDR3. The D gene is left open where the match is weak. The size of a clone is reported for some rows only, either as once, few or many, or as a class for expanded clones.

j_call clone_size d_call cdr3_length v_call cdr3_nt cdr3_aa
TRBJ2-1 . . 17 TRBV4-1 TGCGCCAGCAGCCAAGACAGGGAGGAAGCTTCCTACAATGAGCAGTTCTTC CASSQDREEASYNEQFF
TRBJ1-2 . TRBD1 11 TRBV28 TGTGCCTCGAGGACAGGATATGGCTACACCTTC CASRTGYGYTF
TRBJ2-3 . TRBD2 16 TRBV11-2 TGTGCCAGCAGCTTAGAGCTAGCGGCAGACACAGATACGCAGTATTTT CASSLELAADTDTQYF
TRBJ1-6 . TRBD1 14 TRBV6-5 TGTGCCAGGATTCCTCGACAGGGCAGTAAGCCCCTCCACTTT CARIPRQGSKPLHF
TRBJ1-1 . . 14 TRBV5-1 TGCGCCAGCAGCCAACAGGGACCGAACACTGAAGCTTTCTTT CASSQQGPNTEAFF
TRBJ2-1 . TRBD2 17 TRBV19 TGTGCCAGTAGTTGGGACCTAGCGGGGGGCCCAGACAATGAGCAGTTCTTC CASSWDLAGGPDNEQFF
TRBJ2-7 . . 11 TRBV12-3/TRBV12-4 TGTGCCAGCAGTTACAGCTACGAGCAGTACTTC CASSYSYEQYF
TRBJ1-2 many TRBD1 15 TRBV7-8 TGTGCCAGCAGCTTAGATGGGTCAGGGGGTGGTGGCTACACCTTC CASSLDGSGGGGYTF
TRBJ2-3 . TRBD2 15 TRBV5-1 TGCGCCAGCAGCTTGGCGGGGGGGCCGGCAGATACGCAGTATTTT CASSLAGGPADTQYF
TRBJ1-6 . TRBD1 16 TRBV2 TGTGCCAGCGTCGGCCGGGACAGGCTTCAAGATTCACCCCTCCACTTT CASVGRDRLQDSPLHF
TRBJ2-1 . . 15 TRBV9 TGTGCCAGCAGCGTAGACCCGAGCTCCTACAATGAGCAGTTCTTC CASSVDPSSYNEQFF
TRBJ2-3 . . 12 TRBV6-5 TGTGCCAGCAGTACACCCACAGATACGCAGTATTTT CASSTPTDTQYF
TRBJ1-3 . TRBD1 15 TRBV19 TGTGCCAGTAGTGGACAGGGACAAGGTGGAAACACCATATATTTT CASSGQGQGGNTIYF
TRBJ1-2 once . 13 TRBV7-2 TGTGCCAGCAGCTCGAAACAGGGATCCGGCTACACCTTC CASSSKQGSGYTF
TRBJ1-1 . . 15 TRBV19 TGTGCCAGTAGTATAGTGGTACAGCTGAACACTGAAGCTTTCTTT CASSIVVQLNTEAFF
TRBJ2-3 once . 15 TRBV4-1 TGCGCCAGCAGCCAAGATCAAGGGGCATATGATACGCAGTATTTT CASSQDQGAYDTQYF
TRBJ1-2 few TRBD1 13 TRBV5-6 TGTGCCAGCAGCCCCGGGACAGGGGCCGGCTACACCTTC CASSPGTGAGYTF
TRBJ2-3 . TRBD1 15 TRBV28 TGTGCCAGCAGTTTCTCGGGACAGAGCACAGATACGCAGTATTTT CASSFSGQSTDTQYF
TRBJ2-2 . . 14 TRBV19 TGTGCCAGTTCTGCAGGGCAGAACACCGGGGAGCTGTTTTTT CASSAGQNTGELFF
TRBJ2-1 . TRBD2 14 TRBV2 TGTGCCAGCATGAGGACTAGCGGGGTGAATGAGCAGTTCTTC CASMRTSGVNEQFF
TRBJ2-3 . TRBD2 16 TRBV5-1 TGCGCCAGCAGACCAACAGCGGGGGGGCCGATAGATACGCAGTATTTT CASRPTAGGPIDTQYF
TRBJ1-6 . TRBD1 14 TRBV28 TGTGCCAGCAGCCCGGACAGGGATAATTCACCCCTCCACTTT CASSPDRDNSPLHF
TRBJ2-3 . TRBD1 15 TRBV5-8 TGTGCCAGCAGCTCCCCGGGACAGGGCACAGATACGCAGTATTTT CASSSPGQGTDTQYF
TRBJ2-7 few TRBD1 20 TRBV7-3 TGTGCCAGCAGCTTATGGTTGGGACAGGGCCCCACCGAAGTACCCTACGAGCAGTACTTC CASSLWLGQGPTEVPYEQYF
TRBJ2-3 . . 11 TRBV30 TGTGCCTGGAGTGCCTTTGATACGCAGTATTTT CAWSAFDTQYF
TRBJ1-1 . . 13 TRBV6-5 TGTGCCAGCAGCAGAGGGGGAAACACTGAAGCTTTCTTT CASSRGGNTEAFF
TRBJ1-2 . . 11 TRBV7-2 TGTGCCAGCAGCTTCTTTAGTGGCTACACCTTC CASSFFSGYTF
TRBJ2-1 once . 14 TRBV14 TGTGCCAGCAGCCAAGGTGCCAGCTACAATGAGCAGTTCTTC CASSQGASYNEQFF
TRBJ1-2 . TRBD1 11 TRBV5-1 TGCGCCAGCAGGACAGGGGCCGGCTACACCTTC CASRTGAGYTF
TRBJ1-2 . . 12 TRBV19 TGTGCCAGCGATGGAGTTAACTATGGCTACACCTTC CASDGVNYGYTF
TRBJ2-2 . . 12 TRBV30 TGTGCCTGGAGTCGCTTAGCCGGGGAGCTGTTTTTT CAWSRLAGELFF
TRBJ2-1 . TRBD1 15 TRBV5-4 TGTGCCAGCAGCCGGCCAGGGGGCGCCGTCAATGAGCAGTTCTTC CASSRPGGAVNEQFF
TRBJ1-1 . . 14 TRBV3-1/TRBV3-2 TGTGCCAGCAGCCAGCAGGGGTTGAACACTGAAGCTTTCTTT CASSQQGLNTEAFF
TRBJ1-3 . . 12 TRBV6-6 TGTGCCAGCAGGGCAGGGGGAAACACCATATATTTT CASRAGGNTIYF
TRBJ1-5 . . 15 TRBV20-1 TGCAGTGCTAGTGGCGGCACATTGAGCAATCAGCCCCAGCATTTT CSASGGTLSNQPQHF
TRBJ1-1 . . 13 TRBV9 TGTGCCAGCAGCTCGTACATGAACACTGAAGCTTTCTTT CASSSYMNTEAFF
TRBJ1-1 . . 13 TRBV6-5 TGTGCCAGCAGACAGGAGTTGAACACTGAAGCTTTCTTT CASRQELNTEAFF
TRBJ2-1 . . 14 TRBV11-1 TGTGCCAGCAGCTTAAACCCTAGCTACAATGAGCAGTTCTTC CASSLNPSYNEQFF
TRBJ1-1 . . 13 TRBV12-3/TRBV12-4 TGTGCCAGCAGCCTATATAGCGACACTGAAGCTTTCTTT CASSLYSDTEAFF
TRBJ2-3 . . 15 TRBV6-2/TRBV6-3 TGTGCCAGCAGTCCAGAGGGTGAGGGCACAGATACGCAGTATTTT CASSPEGEGTDTQYF